Presented here are 7 T cell receptor beta chains from one specimen sequenced in a study of blood T cell repertoires in COVID-19. Sequencing was performed with immunoSEQ multiplex PCR; in TCRdb, only in-frame clones are kept and a portion is missing. Of some 150,000 clones in the sample, 80% to 90% were seen once. The sequenced sample was peripheral blood. These receptor sequences come from a woman between 55 and 75 years old who had recovered from COVID-19.

The chain carries TRBV18 and TRBJ2-7; 7 bases line up with TRBD2. CDR1 is KGHSH and CDR2 is LQKENI in the germline V gene. V trimming: 0 bases; J trimming: 0 bases; junction bases outside the gene matches: 5. The CDR3 length is 16 residues. In DNA form, the CDR3 reads TGTGCCAGCTCACCACCGGTTATAGCGGGCTCCTACGAGCAGTACTTC. It yields the protein CASSPPVIAGSYEQYF.

V and J are TRBV9 and TRBJ2-5, with 7 bases identical to TRBD1. The V and J ends lost 2 bases and 1 base, in that order; junction bases with no gene match: 5. CDR1 is SGDLS, CDR2 YYNGEE, per germline. This CDR3 has 15 amino acids. The CDR3 reads CASSVAGTVQETQYF. DNA of the CDR3: TGTGCCAGCAGCGTGGCCGGGACAGTCCAAGAGACCCAGTACTTC.

The chain links TRBV28 to TRBJ2-4, with 9 bases fitting TRBD2. The CDR3 is made up of 13 amino acids. Germline-derived CDR1 and CDR2 are MDHEN and SYDVKM. J was trimmed by 6 bases and V by 9 bases; bases with no gene match: 6. The DNA for the CDR3 is TGTGCCAGTTCGCGGCGGGGGGGAAACATTCAGTACTTC. This sequence encodes CASSRRGGNIQYF.

The rearrangement uses TRBV5-1 and TRBJ2-3, with 7 bases aligning to TRBD1. The trim removed 2 bases at V and 4 bases at J, leaving 13 bases unmatched. This CDR3 has 17 residues. Germline CDR1 is SGHRS and CDR2 is YFSETQ. CDR3: CASSFPRGRIQADTQYF. The CDR3 DNA is TGCGCCAGCAGCTTTCCTAGGGGGCGGATTCAGGCAGATACGCAGTATTTT.

The V gene is TRBV14, the J gene TRBJ2-1; 12 bases line up with TRBD2. The CDR3 spans 18 residues. Trimming at V came to 7 bases and at J to 10 bases, leaving 20 bases not matched to a gene. Looked up from germline, CDR1 is SGHDN and CDR2 is FVKESK. CDR3 sequence reads: CASNPRLAGADDRREQFF. CDR3 DNA: TGTGCCAGCAATCCGAGACTAGCGGGGGCAGATGATCGGCGGGAGCAGTTCTTC. Full variable domain (outside the CDR3, taken from reference TRBV14 and TRBJ2-1): EAGVTQFPSHSVIEKGQTVTLRCDPISGHDNLYWYRRVMGKEIKFLLHFVKESKQDESGMPNNRFLAERTGGTYSTLKVQPAELEDSGVYFCASNPRLAGADDRREQFFGPGTRLTVL.

This clone was seen once. This rearrangement joins TRBV28 to TRBJ1-1, with D possibly being TRBD1 (5 bases). Trimming left V 5 bases short and J 6 bases short, with 16 bases between. Germline CDR1 reads MDHEN; CDR2 reads SYDVKM. This CDR3 is built from 14 residues. The CDR3 is CASSLVGGRAEAFF. The CDR3 DNA follows: TGTGCCAGCAGTCTAGTGGGGGGTCGGGCTGAAGCTTTCTTT.

The rearrangement uses TRBV7-9 and TRBJ1-2; 11 bases fit TRBD1. V lost 2 bases and J lost 7; bases outside the gene matches: 9. CDR1 SEHNR and CDR2 FQNEAQ come from the germline V gene (reference sequence). This CDR3 spans 16 amino acids. The CDR3 coding sequence is TGTGCCAGCAGCTTATTCGGACAGGGGGCATCGGGTGGCTACACCTTC. It encodes CASSLFGQGASGGYTF.